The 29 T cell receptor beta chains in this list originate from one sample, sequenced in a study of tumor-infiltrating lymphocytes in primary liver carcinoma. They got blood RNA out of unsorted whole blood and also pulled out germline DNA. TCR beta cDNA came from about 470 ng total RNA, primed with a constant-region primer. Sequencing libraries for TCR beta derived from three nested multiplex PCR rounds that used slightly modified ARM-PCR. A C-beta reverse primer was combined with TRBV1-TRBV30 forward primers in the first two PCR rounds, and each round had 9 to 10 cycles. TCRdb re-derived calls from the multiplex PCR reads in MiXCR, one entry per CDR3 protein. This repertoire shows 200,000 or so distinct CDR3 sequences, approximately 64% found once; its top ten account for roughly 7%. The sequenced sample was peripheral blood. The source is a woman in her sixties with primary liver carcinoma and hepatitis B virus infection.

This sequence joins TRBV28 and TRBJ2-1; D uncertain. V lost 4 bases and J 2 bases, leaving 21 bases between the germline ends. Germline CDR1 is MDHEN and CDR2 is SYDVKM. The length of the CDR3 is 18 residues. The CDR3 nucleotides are TGTGCCAGCAGTTACTTTCTGCTCGTCACCGATACCTACAATGAGCAGTTCTTC. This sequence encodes CASSYFLLVTDTYNEQFF.

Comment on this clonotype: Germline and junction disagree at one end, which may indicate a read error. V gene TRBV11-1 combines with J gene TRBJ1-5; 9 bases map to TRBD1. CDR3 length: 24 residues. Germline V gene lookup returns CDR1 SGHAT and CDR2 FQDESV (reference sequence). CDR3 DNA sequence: TGTGCCAGCAGCCCCACTCCGGGACAGGGAACAATAGCGGGACTCAACGATAGCAATCGGCCCCAGCATTTT. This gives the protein CASSPTPGQGTIAGLNDSNRPQHF.

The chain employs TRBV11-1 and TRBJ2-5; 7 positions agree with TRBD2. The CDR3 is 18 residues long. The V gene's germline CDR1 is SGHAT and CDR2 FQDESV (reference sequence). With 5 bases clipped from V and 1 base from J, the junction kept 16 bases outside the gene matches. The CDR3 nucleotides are TGTGCCAGCAGCCGGGGGGACCCAACGATTCGCCTCCAAGAGACCCAGTACTTC. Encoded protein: CASSRGDPTIRLQETQYF.

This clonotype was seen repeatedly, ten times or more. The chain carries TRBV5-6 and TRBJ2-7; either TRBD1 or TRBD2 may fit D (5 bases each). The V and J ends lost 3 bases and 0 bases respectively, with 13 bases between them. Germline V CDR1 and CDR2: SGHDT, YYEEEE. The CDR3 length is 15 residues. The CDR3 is CASSSKGRSSYEQYF. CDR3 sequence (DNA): TGTGCCAGCAGCTCAAAGGGACGATCCTCCTACGAGCAGTACTTC. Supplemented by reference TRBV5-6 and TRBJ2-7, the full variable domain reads DAGVTQSPTHLIKTRGQQVTLRCSPKSGHDTVSWYQQALGQGPQFIFQYYEEEERQRGNFPDRFSGHQFPNYSSELNVNALLLGDSALYLCASSSKGRSSYEQYFGPGTRLTVT.

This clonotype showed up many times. The CDR3 region is CASSLRTENYNSPLHF. The CDR3 nucleotides read TGTGCCAGCAGCTTGAGGACGGAAAACTATAATTCACCCCTCCACTTT. The chain joins TRBV5-5 to TRBJ1-6; D gene unclear. CDR1 is SGHKS and CDR2 is YYEKEE in the germline V gene (reference sequence). The CDR3 is 16 amino acids. V was shortened by 1 base and J by 3 bases, with 11 bases between the two germline ends.

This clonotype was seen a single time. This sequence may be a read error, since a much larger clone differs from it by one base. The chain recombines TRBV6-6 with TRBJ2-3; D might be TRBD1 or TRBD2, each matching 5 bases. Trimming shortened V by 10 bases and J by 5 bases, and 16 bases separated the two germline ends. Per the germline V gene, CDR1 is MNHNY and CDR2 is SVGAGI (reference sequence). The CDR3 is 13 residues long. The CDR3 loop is CATLRDPIDTQYF. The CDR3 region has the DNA TGTGCCACCCTCCGGGACCCCATAGATACGCAGTATTTT.

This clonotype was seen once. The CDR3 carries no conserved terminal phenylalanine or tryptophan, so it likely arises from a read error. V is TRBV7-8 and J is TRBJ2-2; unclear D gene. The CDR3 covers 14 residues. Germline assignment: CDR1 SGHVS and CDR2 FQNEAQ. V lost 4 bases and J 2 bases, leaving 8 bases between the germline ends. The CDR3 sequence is CASSSTFNTGELFS. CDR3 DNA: TGTGCCAGCAGCTCGACCTTCAACACCGGGGAGCTGTTTTCT.

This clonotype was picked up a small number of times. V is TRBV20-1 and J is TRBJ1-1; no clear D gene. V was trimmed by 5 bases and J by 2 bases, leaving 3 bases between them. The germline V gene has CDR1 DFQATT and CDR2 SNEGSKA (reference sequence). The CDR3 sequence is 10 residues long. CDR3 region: CSADNTEAFF. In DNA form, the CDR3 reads TGCAGTGCTGATAACACTGAAGCTTTCTTT.

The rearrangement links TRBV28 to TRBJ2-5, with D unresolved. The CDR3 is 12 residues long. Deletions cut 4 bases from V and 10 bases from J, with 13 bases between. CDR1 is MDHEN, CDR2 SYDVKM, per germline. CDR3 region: CASSSNGRRQYF. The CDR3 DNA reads TGTGCCAGCAGTTCCAACGGACGGCGCCAGTACTTC.

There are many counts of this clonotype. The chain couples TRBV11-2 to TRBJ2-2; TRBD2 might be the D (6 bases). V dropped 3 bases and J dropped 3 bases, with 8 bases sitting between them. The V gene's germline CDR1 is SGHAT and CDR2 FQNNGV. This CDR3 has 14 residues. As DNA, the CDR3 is TGTGCCAGCAGCTTTACTAGCTACACCGGGGAGCTGTTTTTT. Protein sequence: CASSFTSYTGELFF.

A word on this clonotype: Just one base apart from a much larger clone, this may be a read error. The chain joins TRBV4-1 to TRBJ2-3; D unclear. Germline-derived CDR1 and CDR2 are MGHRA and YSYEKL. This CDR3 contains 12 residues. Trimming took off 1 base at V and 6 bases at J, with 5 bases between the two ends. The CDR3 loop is CASSQGGDTQYF. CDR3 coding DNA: TGCGCCAGCAGCCAAGGTGGGGATACGCAGTATTTT.

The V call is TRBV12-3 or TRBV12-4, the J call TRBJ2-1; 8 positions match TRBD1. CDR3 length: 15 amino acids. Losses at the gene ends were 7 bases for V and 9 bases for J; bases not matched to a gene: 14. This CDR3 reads CASTDRGPRLSEQFF. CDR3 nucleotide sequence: TGTGCCAGCACAGACAGGGGACCGAGATTAAGTGAGCAGTTCTTC.

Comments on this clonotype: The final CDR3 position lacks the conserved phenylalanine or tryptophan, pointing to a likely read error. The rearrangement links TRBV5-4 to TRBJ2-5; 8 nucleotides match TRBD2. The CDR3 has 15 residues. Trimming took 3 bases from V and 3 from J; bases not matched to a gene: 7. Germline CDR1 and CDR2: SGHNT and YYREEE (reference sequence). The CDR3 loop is CASSSGGRREETQYL. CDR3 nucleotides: TGTGCCAGCAGCTCGGGGGGGCGCAGGGAAGAGACCCAGTACCTC.

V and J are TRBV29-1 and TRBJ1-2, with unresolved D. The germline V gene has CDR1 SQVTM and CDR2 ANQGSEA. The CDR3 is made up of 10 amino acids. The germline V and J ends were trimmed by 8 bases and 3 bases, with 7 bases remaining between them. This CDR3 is CSLADYGYTF. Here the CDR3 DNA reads TGCAGCCTTGCCGACTATGGCTACACCTTC.

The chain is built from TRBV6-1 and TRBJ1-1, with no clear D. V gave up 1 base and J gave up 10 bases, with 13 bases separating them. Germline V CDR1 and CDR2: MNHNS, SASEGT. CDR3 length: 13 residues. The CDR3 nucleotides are TGTGCCAGCAGTGAAGTTGTACCGGGTTCAGCTTTCTTT. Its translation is CASSEVVPGSAFF.

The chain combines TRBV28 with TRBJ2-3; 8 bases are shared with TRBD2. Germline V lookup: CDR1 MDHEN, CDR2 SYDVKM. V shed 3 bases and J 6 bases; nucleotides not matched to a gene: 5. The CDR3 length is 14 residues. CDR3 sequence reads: CASSFTGGRDTQYF. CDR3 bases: TGTGCCAGCAGTTTTACGGGAGGGCGTGATACGCAGTATTTT. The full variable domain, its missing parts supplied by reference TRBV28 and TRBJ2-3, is DVKVTQSSRYLVKRTGEKVFLECVQDMDHENMFWYRQDPGLGLRLIYFSYDVKMKEKGDIPEGYSVSREKKERFSLILESASTNQTSMYLCASSFTGGRDTQYFGPGTRLTVL.

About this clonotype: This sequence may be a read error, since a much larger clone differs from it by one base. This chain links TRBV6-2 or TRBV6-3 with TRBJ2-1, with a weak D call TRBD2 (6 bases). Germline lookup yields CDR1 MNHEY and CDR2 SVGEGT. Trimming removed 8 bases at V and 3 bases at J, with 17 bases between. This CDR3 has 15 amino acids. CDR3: CASCSRRGIYNEQFF. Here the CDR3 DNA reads TGTGCCAGCTGTAGCAGGAGGGGTATCTACAATGAGCAGTTCTTC.

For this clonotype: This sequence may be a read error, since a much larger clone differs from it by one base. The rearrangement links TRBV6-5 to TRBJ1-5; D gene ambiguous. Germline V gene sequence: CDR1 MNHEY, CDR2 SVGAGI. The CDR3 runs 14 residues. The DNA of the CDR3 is TGTACCAGCAGTTCCCGGGGAGGCAATCAGCCCCAGCATTTT. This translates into CTSSSRGGNQPQHF.

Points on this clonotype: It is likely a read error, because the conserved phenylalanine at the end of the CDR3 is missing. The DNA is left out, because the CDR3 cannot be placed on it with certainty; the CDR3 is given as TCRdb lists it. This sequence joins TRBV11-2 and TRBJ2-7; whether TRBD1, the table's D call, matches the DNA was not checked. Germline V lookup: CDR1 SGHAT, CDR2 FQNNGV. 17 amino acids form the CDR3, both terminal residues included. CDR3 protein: CASSLAFGSDRVWEHFY.

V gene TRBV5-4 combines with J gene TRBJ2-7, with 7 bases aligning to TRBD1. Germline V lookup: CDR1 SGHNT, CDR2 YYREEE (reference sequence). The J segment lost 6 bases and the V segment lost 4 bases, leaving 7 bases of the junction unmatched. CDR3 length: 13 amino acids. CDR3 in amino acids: CASSLGTAFEQYF. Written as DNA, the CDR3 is TGTGCCAGCAGCCTCGGGACAGCTTTCGAGCAGTACTTC.

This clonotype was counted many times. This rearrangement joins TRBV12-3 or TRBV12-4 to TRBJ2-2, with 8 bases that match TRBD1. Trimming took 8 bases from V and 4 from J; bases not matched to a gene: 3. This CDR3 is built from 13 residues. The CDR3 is CASEDRGTGELFF. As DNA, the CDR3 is TGTGCCAGCGAAGACAGGGGCACCGGGGAGCTGTTTTTT.

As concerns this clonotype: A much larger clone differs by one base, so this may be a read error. The CDR3 sequence: CASSDWVGSKNIQYF. Here the CDR3 DNA reads TGTGCCAGCAGTGACTGGGTGGGGTCAAAAAACATTCAGTACTTC. The rearrangement links TRBV6-1 to TRBJ2-4; no firm D call. Per germline, CDR1 MNHNS and CDR2 SASEGT. Trimming removed 3 bases at V and 4 bases at J, with 13 bases between. CDR3 length equals 15 residues.

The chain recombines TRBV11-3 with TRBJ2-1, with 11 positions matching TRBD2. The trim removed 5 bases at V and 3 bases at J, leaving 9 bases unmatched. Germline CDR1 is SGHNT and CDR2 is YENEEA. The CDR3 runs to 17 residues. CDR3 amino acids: CASSTGLAAKFYNEQFF. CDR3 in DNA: TGTGCCAGCAGCACGGGACTAGCGGCTAAATTCTACAATGAGCAGTTCTTC.

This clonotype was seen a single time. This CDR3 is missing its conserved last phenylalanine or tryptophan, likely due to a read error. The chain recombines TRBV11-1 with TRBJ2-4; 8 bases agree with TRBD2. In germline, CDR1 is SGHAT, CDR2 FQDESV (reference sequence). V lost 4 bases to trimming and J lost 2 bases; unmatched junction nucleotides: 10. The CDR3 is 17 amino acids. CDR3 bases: TGTGCCAGCAGCTCTCCCGGGACTAGTGGGACCAAAAACATTCAGTACTCC. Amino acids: CASSSPGTSGTKNIQYS.

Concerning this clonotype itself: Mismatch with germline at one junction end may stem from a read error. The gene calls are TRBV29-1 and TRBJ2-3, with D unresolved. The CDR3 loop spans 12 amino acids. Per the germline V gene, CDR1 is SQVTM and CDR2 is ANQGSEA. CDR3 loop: CRVVSGTDMQYF. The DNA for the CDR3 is TGCAGAGTTGTGTCAGGCACAGATATGCAGTATTTT.

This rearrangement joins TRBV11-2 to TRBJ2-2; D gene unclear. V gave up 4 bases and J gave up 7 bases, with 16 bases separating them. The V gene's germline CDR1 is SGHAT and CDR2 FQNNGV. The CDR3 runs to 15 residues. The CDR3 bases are TGTGCCAGCAGCTGGGCCCTGTCTGGCAACGGGGAGCTGTTTTTT. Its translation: CASSWALSGNGELFF. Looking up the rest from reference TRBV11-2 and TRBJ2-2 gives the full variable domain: EAGVAQSPRYKIIEKRQSVAFWCNPISGHATLYWYQQILGQGPKLLIQFQNNGVVDDSQLPKDRFSAERLKGVDSTLKIQPAKLEDSAVYLCASSWALSGNGELFFGEGSRLTVL.

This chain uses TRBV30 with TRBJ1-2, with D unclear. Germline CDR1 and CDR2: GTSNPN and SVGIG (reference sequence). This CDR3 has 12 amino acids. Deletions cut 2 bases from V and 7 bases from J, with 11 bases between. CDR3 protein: CAWSLGLGGYTF. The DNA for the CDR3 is TGTGCCTGGAGTCTAGGGTTGGGTGGCTACACCTTC.

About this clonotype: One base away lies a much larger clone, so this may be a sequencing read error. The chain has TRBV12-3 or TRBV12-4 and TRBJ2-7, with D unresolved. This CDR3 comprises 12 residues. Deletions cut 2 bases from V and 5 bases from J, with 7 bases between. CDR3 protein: CASSLFLHEQYF. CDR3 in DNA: TGTGCCAGCAGTTTATTCCTCCACGAGCAGTACTTC.

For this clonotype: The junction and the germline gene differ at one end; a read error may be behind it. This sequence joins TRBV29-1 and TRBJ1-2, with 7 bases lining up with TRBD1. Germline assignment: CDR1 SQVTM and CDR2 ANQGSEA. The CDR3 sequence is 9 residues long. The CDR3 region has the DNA TGCATCGTTGCGGAAACAGGGGCCTTC. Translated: CIVAETGAF. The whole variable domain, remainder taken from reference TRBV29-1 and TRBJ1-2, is SAVISQKPSRDICQRGTSLTIQCQVDSQVTMMFWYRQQPGQSLTLIATANQGSEATYESGFVIDKFPISRPNLTFSTLTVSNMSPEDSSIYLCIVAETGAFGSGTRLTVV.